Below are 15 T cell receptor beta chains sequenced from a single sample in a study of PD-1 blockade in classical Hodgkin lymphoma. The sample's time point: cycle 4 day 1 (C4D1), after five to seven weeks of nivolumab. Each patient's relapse followed autologous stem cell transplantation, and brentuximab vedotin exposure varied. The CD4+ T cells used were purified from thawed PBMCs through magnetic negative selection. Sequenced by immunoSEQ multiplex PCR; TCRdb stores in-frame clones only, minus some. The top ten clones hold 2.5% to 4% of a sample with 10,000 to 13,000 clones, about 70% of them seen once. Material: CD4+ T cells from blood, obtained before the fourth cycle of nivolumab. The receptors derive from a human donor with classical Hodgkin lymphoma.

This clone has more than one count but fewer than ten. CDR3: CASTFQGARGRTDTQYF. CDR3 coding DNA: TGTGCCAGTACTTTTCAAGGGGCCCGAGGGAGAACAGATACGCAGTATTTT. V and J are TRBV19 and TRBJ2-3, with D possibly being TRBD1 or TRBD2 (5 bases each). Trimming pared 7 bases from V and 3 bases from J, leaving 23 bases between. Germline CDR1 reads LNHDA; CDR2 reads SQIVND (reference sequence). The CDR3 loop spans 17 amino acids. The full variable domain, rest sourced from reference TRBV19 and TRBJ2-3, is DGGITQSPKYLFRKEGQNVTLSCEQNLNHDAMYWYRQDPGQGLRLIYYSQIVNDFQKGDIAEGYSVSREKKESFPLTVTSAQKNPTAFYLCASTFQGARGRTDTQYFGPGTRLTVL.

The gene calls are TRBV7-2 and TRBJ2-3; 11 bases match TRBD2. CDR1 is SGHTA, CDR2 FQGNSA, per germline. The V segment lost 10 bases and the J segment 3 bases; nucleotides outside the gene matches: 6. CDR3 length equals 14 residues. CDR3 loop: CATHLAGGTDTQYF. As DNA, the CDR3 is TGTGCCACTCACCTAGCGGGGGGAACAGATACGCAGTATTTT. The full variable domain, with the rest looked up from reference TRBV7-2 and TRBJ2-3, is GAGVSQSPSNKVTEKGKDVELRCDPISGHTALYWYRQSLGQGLEFLIYFQGNSAPDKSGLPSDRFSAERTGGSVSTLTIQRTQQEDSAVYLCATHLAGGTDTQYFGPGTRLTVL.

The J gene is TRBJ2-7, the V gene TRBV19, with D hard to call. Trimming cost V 1 base and J 1 base, with 11 bases left between them. Germline values: CDR1 LNHDA, CDR2 SQIVND (reference sequence). The CDR3 has 15 residues. CDR3 in DNA: TGTGCCAGTAGTATAGGCCCCCTGGGGTCCTACGAGCAGTACTTC. It translates to CASSIGPLGSYEQYF.

The gene calls are TRBV9 and TRBJ2-3; D may be TRBD1 or TRBD2 (5 bases each). Per the germline V gene, CDR1 is SGDLS and CDR2 is YYNGEE. The ends were cut back, 6 bases at V and 2 bases at J, with 16 bases in the middle. This CDR3 spans 15 amino acids. The CDR3: CASTQAGVITDTQYF. DNA for the CDR3: TGTGCCAGCACACAGGCCGGGGTCATCACAGATACGCAGTATTTT.

This clone was detected only a few times. The chain has TRBV29-1 and TRBJ2-7, with TRBD1 matching over 8 bases. Germline CDR1 SQVTM, CDR2 ANQGSEA. The CDR3 is 13 amino acids. V dropped 6 bases and J dropped 4; count of bases not matched to a gene: 8. The CDR3 reads CSVSRQGLYEQYF. The CDR3 bases are TGCAGCGTCAGCCGACAGGGGCTTTACGAGCAGTACTTC.

The CDR3 sequence is CASSPYPDNQPQHF. DNA for the CDR3: TGTGCCAGTAGTCCCTACCCCGACAATCAGCCCCAGCATTTT. The chain uses TRBV19 and TRBJ1-5; D gene uncertain. The CDR3 length is 14 residues. From germline, CDR1 is LNHDA and CDR2 SQIVND (reference sequence). V lost 5 bases and J 3 bases, leaving 11 bases between the germline ends.

The rearrangement uses TRBV25-1 and TRBJ1-3; possibly TRBD1 for D (5 bases). CDR1 and CDR2 (germline): MGHDK, SYGVNS. The CDR3 loop spans 14 amino acids. Between the trimmed V and J ends, which lost 5 bases and 4 bases, there was a span of 12 bases. CDR3 sequence: CASSKAGTGNTIYF. DNA for the CDR3: TGTGCCAGCAGTAAAGCGGGGACCGGAAACACCATATATTTT.

The chain uses TRBV29-1 and TRBJ1-3, with 8 bases fitting TRBD1. This CDR3 region has 16 residues. CDR1 SQVTM and CDR2 ANQGSEA come from the germline V gene. V gave up 0 bases and J gave up 4 bases; unmatched junction bases: 8. The CDR3 region is CSVEDLHGTGGNTIYF. The CDR3, as DNA: TGCAGCGTTGAAGATCTTCACGGGACAGGAGGAAACACCATATATTTT.

The chain uses TRBV28 and TRBJ2-7; 10 bases are shared with TRBD2. This CDR3 is 16 amino acids long. From germline, CDR1 is MDHEN and CDR2 SYDVKM. The junction had 5 bases not matched to a gene; V was cut back by 3 bases and J by 0 bases. CDR3 in DNA: TGTGCCAGCAGTTTTTCACTAGCGGGACTCTCCTACGAGCAGTACTTC. Translating gives CASSFSLAGLSYEQYF.

The V and J genes are TRBV18 and TRBJ1-1; D not certain. The CDR3 is 13 amino acids. V lost 5 bases and J lost 0, with 7 bases in between. CDR1 and CDR2 (germline): KGHSH, LQKENI. The CDR3 DNA follows: TGTGCCAGCTCATCAGAGATGAACACTGAAGCTTTCTTT. The encoded protein is CASSSEMNTEAFF.

V is TRBV29-1 and J is TRBJ2-7; D is possibly TRBD2 (6 bases). The CDR3 length is 15 residues. Germline CDR1 and CDR2: SQVTM and ANQGSEA. V shed 5 bases and J shed 0 bases, with 17 bases lying between them. Here the CDR3 DNA reads TGCAGCGTTTGGTTGACGGGACTTAGCTCCTACGAGCAGTACTTC. Translation: CSVWLTGLSSYEQYF.

As to this clone: Its ends do not fully match the called genes, so a read error is possible. The genes are TRBV7-7 and TRBJ2-3; D perhaps matches TRBD1 (6 bases). Germline CDR1 SSHAT, CDR2 FNYEAQ (reference sequence). This CDR3 has 15 amino acids. CDR3 protein: CASSRTVASTDTQYF. CDR3 nucleotide sequence: TGTGCTAGCAGCAGGACAGTAGCTAGCACAGATACGCAGTATTTT.

This chain joins TRBV7-2 and TRBJ2-3, with 14 bases fitting TRBD2. This CDR3 has 16 amino acids. Germline CDR1 reads SGHTA; CDR2 reads FQGNSA. V was pared by 4 bases and J by 4 bases, with 4 bases of the junction left unmatched. CDR3: CASSYRLAGGSDTQYF. The CDR3 bases are TGTGCCAGCAGCTACCGACTAGCGGGAGGGTCAGATACGCAGTATTTT. Combining the CDR3 with reference TRBV7-2 and TRBJ2-3 gives the whole variable domain GAGVSQSPSNKVTEKGKDVELRCDPISGHTALYWYRQSLGQGLEFLIYFQGNSAPDKSGLPSDRFSAERTGGSVSTLTIQRTQQEDSAVYLCASSYRLAGGSDTQYFGPGTRLTVL.

The chain is built from TRBV7-2 and TRBJ2-1; D gene uncertain. V was cut by 1 base and J by 4 bases, with 8 bases left in between. The germline V gene has CDR1 SGHTA and CDR2 FQGNSA. The CDR3 consists of 14 residues. The CDR3 region has the DNA TGTGCCAGCAGCTTAGGGCAGGTTTACAATGAGCAGTTCTTC. Protein sequence: CASSLGQVYNEQFF.

The chain employs TRBV19 and TRBJ2-1, with D unclear. Between the trimmed V and J ends, which lost 1 base and 10 bases, there was a span of 11 bases. Germline V gives CDR1 LNHDA, CDR2 SQIVND (reference sequence). There are 13 residues in the CDR3. DNA for the CDR3: TGTGCCAGTAGTATAGGAAGGATGTCGGAGCAGTTCTTC. It translates to CASSIGRMSEQFF.